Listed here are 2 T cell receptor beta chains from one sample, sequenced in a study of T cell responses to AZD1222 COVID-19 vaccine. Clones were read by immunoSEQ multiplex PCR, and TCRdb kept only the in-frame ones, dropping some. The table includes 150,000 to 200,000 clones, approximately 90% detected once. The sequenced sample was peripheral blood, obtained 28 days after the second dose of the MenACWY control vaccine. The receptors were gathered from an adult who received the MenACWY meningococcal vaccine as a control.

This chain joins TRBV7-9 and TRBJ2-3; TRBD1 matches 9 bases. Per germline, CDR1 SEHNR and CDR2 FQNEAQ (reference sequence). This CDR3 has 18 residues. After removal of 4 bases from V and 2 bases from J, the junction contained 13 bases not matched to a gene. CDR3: CASSSRGWGTGITDTQYF. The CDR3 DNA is TGTGCCAGCAGCTCGAGGGGATGGGGGACAGGGATCACAGATACGCAGTATTTT.

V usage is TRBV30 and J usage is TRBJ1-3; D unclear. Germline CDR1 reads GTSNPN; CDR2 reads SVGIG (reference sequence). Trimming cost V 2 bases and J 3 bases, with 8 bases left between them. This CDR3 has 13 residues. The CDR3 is CAWSRAGGNTIYF. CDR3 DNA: TGTGCCTGGAGTAGGGCAGGTGGAAACACCATATATTTT.